This TCR beta chain came from a study of blood T cells in healthy people across ages. The study's findings and limits: Compared with aged donors, long-lived donors showed fewer expanded clones, suggesting selection. Possibly confounding the expanded clonotype changes was the fact that donor CMV status was unknown.

There were healthy Caucasian individuals from Russia, aged roughly 6 to 95, serving as donors. Sample-barcoded 5' priming and a J-beta primer mix drove a second PCR of roughly 6 to 12 cycles. Each cDNA molecule, via a template-switch adaptor with 12 random nucleotides, was tagged. TCRdb passed the 5' RACE reads through MiXCR, listing each CDR3 protein once. This table holds approximately 1.5 million distinct CDR3 sequences, roughly 32% found once. As to this clonotype: Its target is not known.

Per the germline V gene, CDR1 is SSHAT and CDR2 is FNYEAQ (reference sequence). The CDR3 consists of 16 residues. Trimming shortened V by 1 base and J by 3 bases, and 15 bases separated the two germline ends. The rearrangement uses TRBV7-7 and TRBJ1-2, with D perhaps matching TRBD1 (6 bases). The sequencing sample was made of blood. The source of this sequence is a woman aged 25 to 45 in good health. Written as DNA, the CDR3 is TGTGCCAGCAGCTTAGGAAACAGGGTAGGGGACTATGGCTACACCTTC. This encodes CASSLGNRVGDYGYTF.